This entry is about one T cell receptor beta chain. Its antigen is not identified. The source of the sample is a study of cytomegalovirus exposure and HLA in healthy donors. Study-wide results and caveats: Earlier analysis found most TCR beta V segments productive about 87% or about 30% of the time. Later work found most CMV-associated TCR beta chains apparently HLA-restricted.

Amplification used 60 Vbeta primers and 13 Jbeta primers. Data came from immunoSEQ multiplex PCR; TCRdb stores just in-frame clones and leaves some out. This sample carries hundreds of thousands of clones, 60% to 85% of them seen once, and the ten largest clones take 15% to 18%. The CDR3 totals 15 residues. Trimming pared 0 bases from V and 3 bases from J, leaving 9 bases between. Germline V gene data show CDR1 as LGHNA and CDR2 as YSLEER. The chain couples TRBV4-3 to TRBJ1-5, with no clear D. The specimen was PBMCs. The receptor was isolated from a man in his forties in good health and CMV-seronegative. DNA of the CDR3: TGCGCCAGCAGCCAAGATTACACAGACAATCAGCCCCAGCATTTT. Amino acid sequence: CASSQDYTDNQPQHF.